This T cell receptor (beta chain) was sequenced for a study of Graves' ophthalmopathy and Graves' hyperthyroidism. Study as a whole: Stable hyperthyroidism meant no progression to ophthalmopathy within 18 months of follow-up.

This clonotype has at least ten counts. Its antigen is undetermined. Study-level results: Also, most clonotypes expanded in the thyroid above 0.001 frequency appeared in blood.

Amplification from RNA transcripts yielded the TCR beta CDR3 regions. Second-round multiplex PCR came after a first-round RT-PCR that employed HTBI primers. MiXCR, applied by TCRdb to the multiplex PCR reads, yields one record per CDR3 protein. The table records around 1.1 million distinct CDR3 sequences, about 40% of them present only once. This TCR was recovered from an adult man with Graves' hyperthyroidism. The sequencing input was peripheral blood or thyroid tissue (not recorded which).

The CDR3 DNA follows: TGTGCCAGCATTCTTAGCGGGCAGGGCCGGGAGACCCAGTACTTC. It encodes CASILSGQGRETQYF. The V gene is TRBV2, the J gene TRBJ2-5; TRBD2 agrees at 7 bases. The CDR3 has 15 amino acids. Trimming removed 7 bases from V and 5 bases from J; junction bases left unmatched: 13. CDR1 SNHLY and CDR2 FYNNEI come from the germline V gene.